The 9 T cell receptor beta chains presented below share a single source sample, sequenced in a study of shared clonotypes between healthy human individuals. Libraries were prepared by immunoSEQ multiplex PCR; TCRdb keeps only in-frame clonotypes and omits some of them. The table includes 600,000 or so clones, roughly 95% detected once. CD45RO-negative cells were positively selected for CCR7, leaving out terminally differentiated effector memory CD45RA+ cells. Sequenced sample: naive CD8+ T cells sorted from blood. The source is a woman aged 25-40 years in good health.

V gene TRBV6-5 combines with J gene TRBJ2-5; TRBD2 matches at 12 bases. CDR3 length: 16 amino acids. Germline V CDR1 and CDR2: MNHEY, SVGAGI. The junction had 5 bases not matched to a gene; V was cut back by 4 bases and J by 2 bases. CDR3 sequence reads: CASSFGTSGPQETQYF. CDR3 DNA: TGTGCCAGCAGTTTCGGGACTAGCGGGCCTCAAGAGACCCAGTACTTC.

The rearrangement links TRBV10-3 to TRBJ2-3, with D uncertain. The V gene's germline CDR1 is ENHRY and CDR2 SYGVKD. Deletions cut 1 base from V and 2 bases from J, with 13 bases between. The CDR3 consists of 16 residues. The CDR3 nucleotides are TGTGCCATCAGTGAGTACCACGAGCGCACCACAGATACGCAGTATTTT. It specifies CAISEYHERTTDTQYF.

The rearrangement links TRBV4-1 to TRBJ1-2; TRBD1 might be the D (5 bases). Per the germline V gene, CDR1 is MGHRA and CDR2 is YSYEKL. V lost 5 bases and J 8 bases, leaving 15 bases between the germline ends. The CDR3 is made up of 13 amino acids. The CDR3 coding sequence is TGCGCCAGCAGCGTCCCTGGGGGGAACGGCTACACCTTC. Translated, it gives CASSVPGGNGYTF.

V is TRBV4-3 and J is TRBJ2-2; D uncertain. This CDR3 contains 11 residues. From germline, CDR1 is LGHNA and CDR2 YSLEER. Trimming took off 4 bases at V and 8 bases at J, with 5 bases between the two ends. The CDR3 spells CASSLWGELFF. DNA for the CDR3: TGCGCCAGCAGCCTCTGGGGGGAGCTGTTTTTT.

This rearrangement joins TRBV11-3 to TRBJ2-3; TRBD2 is a possible D gene (6 bases). V shed 8 bases and J shed 6 bases, with 12 bases lying between them. The CDR3 runs to 12 residues. CDR1 is SGHNT and CDR2 is YENEEA in the germline V gene. The CDR3 nucleotides read TGTGCCAGCCGCAGGGACTCCGATACGCAGTATTTT. It translates to CASRRDSDTQYF.

The chain links TRBV10-2 to TRBJ2-7; 12 nucleotides align to TRBD1. Germline V gives CDR1 WSHSY, CDR2 SAAADI. Germline trimming cut 3 bases from V and 7 bases from J; bases unmatched to any gene: 13. This CDR3 region has 17 residues. This CDR3 is CASSDISGQGARGEQYF. The CDR3 DNA sequence: TGCGCCAGCAGTGATATATCGGGACAGGGGGCCCGGGGTGAGCAGTACTTC.

CDR3 sequence reads: CAIRSGTYEQYF. CDR3 coding DNA: TGTGCCATCAGGTCCGGGACATACGAGCAGTACTTC. V and J are TRBV10-3 and TRBJ2-7; D is possibly TRBD1 (6 bases). This CDR3 has 12 amino acids. Germline CDR1 ENHRY, CDR2 SYGVKD. V was cut by 6 bases and J by 4 bases, with 10 bases left in between.

This sequence joins TRBV7-9 and TRBJ1-1, with unresolved D. The length of the CDR3 is 14 residues. V lost 3 bases, J lost 4 bases, and 12 bases lay in between. In germline, CDR1 is SEHNR, CDR2 FQNEAQ (reference sequence). CDR3 DNA sequence: TGTGCCAGCAGCTTCACGGACTGGGGCACTGAAGCTTTCTTT. The encoded protein is CASSFTDWGTEAFF. Complete variable domain (other parts from reference TRBV7-9 and TRBJ1-1): DTGVSQNPRHKITKRGQNVTFRCDPISEHNRLYWYRQTLGQGPEFLTYFQNEAQLEKSRLLSDRFSAERPKGSFSTLEIQRTEQGDSAMYLCASSFTDWGTEAFFGQGTRLTVV.

This chain uses TRBV4-1 with TRBJ2-5; the D is unclear. Germline V gene data show CDR1 as MGHRA and CDR2 as YSYEKL. V was clipped by 5 bases and J by 5 bases, with 21 bases between them. The CDR3 runs 16 residues. CDR3 nucleotides: TGCGCCAGCAGCGAAACCCTATCTATCCCCGGCGAGACCCAGTACTTC. Its protein product is CASSETLSIPGETQYF.